The 2 T cell receptor beta chains given below trace back to one sample, sequenced in a study of OX40 agonist ivuxolimab in advanced cancers. The library was produced with the immunoSEQ multiplex PCR assay. In its TCRdb copy, this immuneACCESS table keeps in-frame sequences only and misses some clones. Where compared with another copy, unresolved V genes explain less than half of these, and the others have no known cause. The sample contains 70,000 or so clones, 80% to 90% of them found a single time. In total, the top ten clones hold 0.94% of the sample. The sample consisted of CD4+ or CD8+ T cells sorted from blood, taken in a trial of the OX40 agonist ivuxolimab. The receptors originated from an adult with an advanced solid tumor such as melanoma, head and neck, liver or kidney cancer.

V is TRBV10-2 and J is TRBJ2-3; the D gene is possibly TRBD2 (6 bases). V lost 6 bases and J lost 4, with 11 bases in between. The CDR3 is 13 amino acids. From germline, CDR1 is WSHSY and CDR2 SAAADI. The CDR3 DNA reads TGCGCCAGCAGAGCTGGAGGGGCAGATACGCAGTATTTT. This codes for CASRAGGADTQYF.

This sequence joins TRBV12-5 and TRBJ1-5; unclear D gene. Trimming removed 0 bases at V and 9 bases at J, with 9 bases between. The CDR3 has 13 amino acids. Germline V gives CDR1 LGHNT, CDR2 FRNRAP. CDR3 amino acids: CASGLVVTAPQHF. The CDR3 nucleotides read TGTGCTAGTGGTTTGGTAGTGACCGCGCCCCAGCATTTT.